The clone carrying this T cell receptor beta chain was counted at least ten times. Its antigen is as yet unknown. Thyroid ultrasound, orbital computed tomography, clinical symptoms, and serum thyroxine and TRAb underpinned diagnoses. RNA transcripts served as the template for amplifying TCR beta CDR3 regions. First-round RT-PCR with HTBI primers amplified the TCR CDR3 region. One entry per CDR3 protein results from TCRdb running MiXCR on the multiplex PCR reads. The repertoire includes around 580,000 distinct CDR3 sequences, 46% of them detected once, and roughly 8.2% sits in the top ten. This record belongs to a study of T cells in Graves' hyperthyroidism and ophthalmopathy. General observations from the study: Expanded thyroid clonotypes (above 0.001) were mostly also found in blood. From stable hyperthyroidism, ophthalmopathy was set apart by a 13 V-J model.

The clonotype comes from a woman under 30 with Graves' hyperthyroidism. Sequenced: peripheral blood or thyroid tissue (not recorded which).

CDR3 loop: CASSPGTGGRSPLHF. CDR3 DNA: TGTGCCAGTAGTCCCGGGACAGGGGGCAGGTCACCCCTCCACTTT. The J gene is TRBJ1-6, the V gene TRBV19; TRBD1 matches at 12 bases. V shed 5 bases, J shed 10 bases, and the junction held 6 bases outside the gene matches. Germline values: CDR1 LNHDA, CDR2 SQIVND (reference sequence). This CDR3 has 15 amino acids.